A selection of T cell receptor beta chains follows, all from one sample in a study of cytomegalovirus exposure and HLA in healthy donors. The assay was immunoSEQ multiplex PCR, and TCRdb's table has in-frame clones only and misses some. The table records roughly 170,000 clones, about 86% of them present only once. Source material: PBMCs. Every receptor here comes from a woman in her thirties in good health and CMV-seronegative. Each CDR3 is given with its conserved first and last residue. The D gene is left open where the match is weak. Size is stated for part of the rows, as once, few or many counts, or as a class when the clone is expanded.

j_gene: TRBJ2-7
d_gene: TRBD1
v_gene: TRBV7-9
abundance: once
CDR3nt: TGTTCCAGCAGCTTAAGGGACAGTTTGTCCGAGCAGTACTTC
CDR3aa: CSSSLRDSLSEQYF

j_gene: TRBJ2-7
d_gene: NA
v_gene: TRBV10-3
abundance: once
CDR3nt: TGTGCCATCAGGCGGGACAGCGAGCAGTACTTC
CDR3aa: CAIRRDSEQYF

j_gene: TRBJ1-2
d_gene: NA
v_gene: TRBV19
abundance: NA
CDR3nt: TGTGCCAGTAGTCGCACAGGTTTCGTGGGCTACACCTTC
CDR3aa: CASSRTGFVGYTF

j_gene: TRBJ2-5
d_gene: TRBD1
v_gene: TRBV28
abundance: NA
CDR3nt: TGTGCCAGCAGTTTACGCAGGGGGCGGGAGACCCAGTACTTC
CDR3aa: CASSLRRGRETQYF

j_gene: TRBJ2-5
d_gene: NA
v_gene: TRBV15
abundance: NA
CDR3nt: TGTGCCACCAGCAGAGACGGGGGTGGAGAGACCCAGTACTTC
CDR3aa: CATSRDGGGETQYF

j_gene: TRBJ1-6
d_gene: NA
v_gene: TRBV30
abundance: once
CDR3nt: TGTGCCTGGACAGCCCTTGGGAGTTCACCCCTCCACTTT
CDR3aa: CAWTALGSSPLHF

j_gene: TRBJ2-1
d_gene: NA
v_gene: TRBV4-2
abundance: NA
CDR3nt: TGTGCCAGCAGCCAAGGGGACATGAACAATGAGCAGTTCTTC
CDR3aa: CASSQGDMNNEQFF

j_gene: TRBJ2-3
d_gene: NA
v_gene: TRBV9
abundance: NA
CDR3nt: TGTGCCAGCAGCGTAGTTCCGGAGGGATGGACGCAGTATTTT
CDR3aa: CASSVVPEGWTQYF

j_gene: TRBJ1-2
d_gene: NA
v_gene: TRBV19
abundance: NA
CDR3nt: TGTGCCAGTAGTCTACTCGCTCCGGGTGGCTACACCTTC
CDR3aa: CASSLLAPGGYTF

j_gene: TRBJ2-2
d_gene: NA
v_gene: TRBV27
abundance: once
CDR3nt: TGTGCCAGCAGTGGTTTCAGTGGGGAGCTGTTTTTT
CDR3aa: CASSGFSGELFF

j_gene: TRBJ2-7
d_gene: TRBD1
v_gene: TRBV27
abundance: NA
CDR3nt: TGTGCCAGCAGTCAAACGACAGGGATCCAGCGTTTTCAGTACTTC
CDR3aa: CASSQTTGIQRFQYF

j_gene: TRBJ2-3
d_gene: NA
v_gene: TRBV28
abundance: NA
CDR3nt: TGTGCCAGCAGTACCCCAGGTCAGGGGTCAGATACGCAGTATTTT
CDR3aa: CASSTPGQGSDTQYF

j_gene: TRBJ1-1
d_gene: NA
v_gene: TRBV6-5
abundance: NA
CDR3nt: TGTGCCAGCAGCTCTCGACAGAACACTGAAGCTTTCTTT
CDR3aa: CASSSRQNTEAFF

j_gene: TRBJ2-4
d_gene: TRBD1
v_gene: TRBV10-1
abundance: NA
CDR3nt: TGCGCCAGCAGTGTCCAGAACAGGGGTACGGCCAAAAACATTCAGTACTTC
CDR3aa: CASSVQNRGTAKNIQYF

j_gene: TRBJ2-2
d_gene: NA
v_gene: TRBV11-1
abundance: few
CDR3nt: TGTGCCAGCAGCCCATTCACGGGGGGCAGGATCGGGGAGCTGTTTTTT
CDR3aa: CASSPFTGGRIGELFF

j_gene: TRBJ1-3
d_gene: NA
v_gene: TRBV19
abundance: NA
CDR3nt: TGTGCCACATGGAATAGGGGGGGCCCCTCCTCTGGAAACACCATATATTTT
CDR3aa: CATWNRGGPSSGNTIYF

j_gene: TRBJ1-3
d_gene: NA
v_gene: TRBV19
abundance: NA
CDR3nt: TGTGCCACCCAGGGGAGCTCTGGAAACACCATATATTTT
CDR3aa: CATQGSSGNTIYF

j_gene: TRBJ2-1
d_gene: TRBD1
v_gene: TRBV12-5
abundance: NA
CDR3nt: TGTGCTAGTGGCGGGACAGGGGTCTACAATGAGCAGTTCTTC
CDR3aa: CASGGTGVYNEQFF

j_gene: TRBJ2-2
d_gene: TRBD2
v_gene: TRBV4-1
abundance: few
CDR3nt: TGCGCCAGCACCCGCATCCTCGGGACTACGAACACCGGGGAGCTGTTTTTT
CDR3aa: CASTRILGTTNTGELFF

j_gene: TRBJ2-1
d_gene: TRBD1
v_gene: TRBV27
abundance: few
CDR3nt: TGTGCCACCAAAGCCGGGACAGGGAGCTACAATGAGCAGTTCTTC
CDR3aa: CATKAGTGSYNEQFF

j_gene: TRBJ1-2
d_gene: TRBD1
v_gene: TRBV6-5
abundance: once
CDR3nt: TGTGCCAGCAGCCGGGGGACAGCGAACTATGGCTACACCTTC
CDR3aa: CASSRGTANYGYTF

j_gene: TRBJ2-3
d_gene: TRBD1
v_gene: TRBV30
abundance: few
CDR3nt: TGTGCCTGGAGCCTACCCCGGGGACAGCACGGCACAGATACGCAGTATTTT
CDR3aa: CAWSLPRGQHGTDTQYF

j_gene: TRBJ1-1
d_gene: TRBD1
v_gene: TRBV28
abundance: NA
CDR3nt: TGTGCCAGCAGTTCAGGGACAGGCACTGAAGCTTTCTTT
CDR3aa: CASSSGTGTEAFF

j_gene: TRBJ2-5
d_gene: NA
v_gene: TRBV4-3
abundance: NA
CDR3nt: TGCGCCAGCAGCCAGGCGTCTCGGGATGGGGAGACCCAGTACTTC
CDR3aa: CASSQASRDGETQYF

j_gene: TRBJ2-7
d_gene: TRBD1
v_gene: TRBV28
abundance: NA
CDR3nt: TGTGCCAGCAGTTGGTTCCCCGGGACAGGCAGTACCTACGAGCAGTACTTC
CDR3aa: CASSWFPGTGSTYEQYF

j_gene: TRBJ2-2
d_gene: NA
v_gene: TRBV9
abundance: NA
CDR3nt: TGTGCCAGCAGCGGGACAGCCCAAGCGAACACCGGGGAGCTGTTTTTT
CDR3aa: CASSGTAQANTGELFF

j_gene: TRBJ2-2
d_gene: TRBD2
v_gene: TRBV7-9
abundance: once
CDR3nt: TGTTCCAGCAGCTTCTTAGCGGGAGTGCATACCGGGGAGCTGTTTTTT
CDR3aa: CSSSFLAGVHTGELFF

j_gene: TRBJ1-1
d_gene: NA
v_gene: TRBV10-2
abundance: NA
CDR3nt: TGCGCCAGCAGACCGCAGGGAAATCCTGAAGCTTTCTTT
CDR3aa: CASRPQGNPEAFF

j_gene: TRBJ2-4
d_gene: NA
v_gene: TRBV27
abundance: NA
CDR3nt: TGTGCCAGCAGTTTAACCAGGGGAACCAAAAACAGTCAGTACTTC
CDR3aa: CASSLTRGTKNSQYF

j_gene: TRBJ2-5
d_gene: TRBD1
v_gene: TRBV11-2
abundance: NA
CDR3nt: TGTGCCAGCAGCCCCGACAGGGGGCAAGAGACCCAGTACTTC
CDR3aa: CASSPDRGQETQYF

j_gene: TRBJ2-2
d_gene: NA
v_gene: TRBV15
abundance: NA
CDR3nt: TGTGCCACCAGCAGAGATACGAACACCGGGGAGCTGTTTTTT
CDR3aa: CATSRDTNTGELFF

j_gene: TRBJ1-2
d_gene: TRBD1
v_gene: TRBV9
abundance: few
CDR3nt: TGTGCCAGCAGCGTAGCGATAGGACAGGGTGGAGGCTACACCTTC
CDR3aa: CASSVAIGQGGGYTF

j_gene: TRBJ2-3
d_gene: NA
v_gene: TRBV9
abundance: NA
CDR3nt: TGTGCCAGCAGCGTAGTTACGGGAAGCACAGATACGCAGTATTTT
CDR3aa: CASSVVTGSTDTQYF

j_gene: TRBJ2-2
d_gene: TRBD2
v_gene: TRBV28
abundance: NA
CDR3nt: TGTGCCAGCAGTTTGGATATAGCGGGAGCTGCCGGGGAGCTGTTTTTT
CDR3aa: CASSLDIAGAAGELFF